The 9 T cell receptor beta chains below all came from one sample that was sequenced in a study of blood T cell repertoires in COVID-19. Data came from immunoSEQ multiplex PCR; TCRdb stores just in-frame clones and leaves some out. Seen here are more than 85,000 clones, approximately 80% observed once, and the top ten hold 3.5% to 5%. The source material was peripheral blood. These receptor sequences come from a human donor in a cohort sampled during active COVID-19.

The chain recombines TRBV27 with TRBJ2-6; D remains ambiguous. The CDR3 covers 17 residues. V gave up 5 bases and J gave up 3 bases, with 17 bases separating them. Germline V CDR1 and CDR2: MNHEY, SMNVEV (reference sequence). The CDR3 reads CASSPSPPVGGANVLTF. As DNA, the CDR3 is TGTGCCAGCAGTCCCTCCCCCCCCGTCGGTGGGGCCAACGTCCTGACTTTC.

The chain employs TRBV5-4 and TRBJ1-3, with D perhaps TRBD1 (5 bases). The CDR3 has 13 residues. The germline CDR1 and CDR2 sequences are SGHNT and YYREEE (reference sequence). V dropped 5 bases and J dropped 3 bases, with 9 bases sitting between them. The DNA of the CDR3 is TGTGCCAGCAGGGGGCAAGATGGAAACACCATATATTTT. Protein: CASRGQDGNTIYF.

The rearrangement links TRBV6-1 to TRBJ2-4; 9 positions agree with TRBD1. This CDR3 region has 16 residues. The V and J ends lost 2 bases and 0 bases, in that order; junction bases with no gene match: 2. Germline V CDR1 and CDR2: MNHNS, SASEGT. The CDR3 nucleotides read TGTGCCAGCAGTGAAAAGGACAGGGGAGCCAAAAACATTCAGTACTTC. Its protein product is CASSEKDRGAKNIQYF.

The rearrangement uses TRBV14 and TRBJ1-1, with 9 bases matching TRBD1. After removal of 3 bases from V and 4 bases from J, the junction contained 9 bases not matched to a gene. Germline V CDR1 and CDR2: SGHDN, FVKESK. This CDR3 has 16 amino acids. CDR3 sequence: CASSHLNPGQGTEAFF. The CDR3 nucleotides are TGTGCCAGCAGCCACCTCAATCCGGGACAGGGCACTGAAGCTTTCTTT.

The V and J genes are TRBV28 and TRBJ1-4; TRBD1 matches at 7 bases. Per germline, CDR1 MDHEN and CDR2 SYDVKM. Losses at the gene ends were 6 bases for V and 5 bases for J; bases not matched to a gene: 6. The CDR3 covers 14 residues. CDR3 coding DNA: TGTGCCAGCAGATCCAGGGGGTCGAATGAAAAACTGTTTTTT. It translates to CASRSRGSNEKLFF.

The rearrangement uses TRBV2 and TRBJ2-1; D gene ambiguous. From germline, CDR1 is SNHLY and CDR2 FYNNEI. The CDR3 is 15 amino acids. Trimming pared 4 bases from V and 6 bases from J, leaving 16 bases between. As DNA, the CDR3 is TGTGCCAGCAGTGGTGACTTCCTAAAGGTCAATGAGCAGTTCTTC. Translating gives CASSGDFLKVNEQFF.

V usage is TRBV5-4 and J usage is TRBJ1-2; 8 bases are a match to TRBD1. V shed 3 bases, J shed 2 bases, and the junction held 6 bases outside the gene matches. Germline V lookup: CDR1 SGHNT, CDR2 YYREEE (reference sequence). This CDR3 is 15 amino acids long. The CDR3 spells CASSWTTGGNYGYTF. The CDR3 DNA is TGTGCCAGCAGCTGGACAACAGGGGGAAACTATGGCTACACCTTC.

This clone has only one observation. The chain links TRBV7-2 to TRBJ1-2, with D possibly matching TRBD1 (6 bases). Germline V lookup: CDR1 SGHTA, CDR2 FQGNSA. Between the trimmed V and J ends, which lost 1 base and 7 bases, there was a span of 19 bases. There are 16 residues in the CDR3. CDR3 loop: CASSLEGVGAGGGYTF. The DNA for the CDR3 is TGTGCCAGCAGCTTAGAGGGGGTGGGGGCAGGTGGTGGCTACACCTTC.

This clone was counted a few times. The genes are TRBV11-1 and TRBJ2-7, with D maybe TRBD1 (7 bases). CDR3 length equals 14 residues. The germline V gene has CDR1 SGHAT and CDR2 FQDESV (reference sequence). The V and J ends lost 6 bases and 2 bases respectively, with 14 bases between them. The DNA for the CDR3 is TGTGCCAGCAGGTCGCCAGGGGGGACCTACGAGCAGTACTTC. This encodes CASRSPGGTYEQYF.